These T cell receptor beta chains were read from a single sample in a study of blood T cell repertoires in COVID-19. The table came from immunoSEQ multiplex PCR; TCRdb's copy has only in-frame clones and leaves some out. The data hold approximately 110,000 clones, with approximately 86% observed a single time. The sample comprised peripheral blood. The source of these receptors is a man between 40 and 49 years old with acute or convalescent COVID-19. CDR3s include the opening cysteine and the closing phenylalanine or tryptophan. The order of the fields is clone size, D gene, V gene, J gene, CDR3 protein, CDR3 DNA. The D gene is left open where the match is weak. Clone size is shown for a subset of rows, as once, few, many or a class of expanded clone.

.	TRBD1	TRBV2	TRBJ1-1	CASSETGRAFF	TGTGCCAGCAGTGAGACAGGGCGTGCTTTCTTT
.	TRBD1	TRBV28	TRBJ1-4	CASRKGGVNEKLFF	TGTGCCAGCAGGAAAGGGGGCGTGAATGAAAAACTGTTTTTT
.	.	TRBV19	TRBJ2-7	CASSIDAGYEQYF	TGTGCCAGTAGTATAGATGCGGGCTACGAGCAGTACTTC
once	.	TRBV15	TRBJ1-2	CATSWNREGYGYTF	TGTGCCACCAGCTGGAACAGGGAAGGCTATGGCTACACCTTC
.	.	TRBV7-2	TRBJ1-5	CASSLLGGAYQPQHF	TGTGCCAGCAGCTTACTCGGGGGTGCCTATCAGCCCCAGCATTTT
.	TRBD1	TRBV6-6	TRBJ1-5	CASIGPGQYNQPQHF	TGTGCCAGCATTGGCCCGGGACAGTACAATCAGCCCCAGCATTTT
few	TRBD1	TRBV18	TRBJ2-7	CASSLGTGGYEQYF	TGTGCCAGCTCACTCGGGACAGGGGGCTACGAGCAGTACTTC
.	TRBD1	TRBV30	TRBJ1-2	CAWSIQGSGYTF	TGTGCCTGGAGCATACAGGGGTCCGGCTACACCTTC
.	TRBD1	TRBV6-6	TRBJ2-7	CASTRDRVNEQYF	TGTGCCAGCACCCGGGACAGGGTCAACGAGCAGTACTTC
.	.	TRBV7-9	TRBJ2-5	CASSSSDNQETQYF	TGTGCCAGCAGCTCCTCAGACAACCAAGAGACCCAGTACTTC
.	TRBD2	TRBV5-1	TRBJ2-1	CASSIGASGRAHEQFF	TGCGCCAGCAGCATAGGGGCTAGCGGGAGGGCCCATGAGCAGTTCTTC
.	.	TRBV14	TRBJ1-1	CASSQSRGFTEAFF	TGTGCCAGCAGCCAGTCTCGGGGTTTCACTGAAGCTTTCTTT
.	.	TRBV4-1	TRBJ1-1	CASSQAERGSTEAFF	TGCGCCAGCAGCCAAGCCGAGCGGGGTTCCACTGAAGCTTTCTTT
.	TRBD2	TRBV6-5	TRBJ2-1	CASKASGRSNEQFF	TGTGCCAGCAAGGCTAGCGGGAGGTCGAATGAGCAGTTCTTC
.	.	TRBV30	TRBJ1-1	CAWESELNTEAFF	TGTGCCTGGGAGTCCGAGTTGAACACTGAAGCTTTCTTT
.	.	TRBV27	TRBJ1-6	CASSLSNSNSPLHF	TGTGCCAGCAGTTTATCAAACTCCAATTCACCCCTCCACTTT
.	TRBD2	TRBV6-6	TRBJ2-2	CASSYPTSGRTGELFF	TGTGCCAGCAGTTACCCCACTAGCGGGAGGACCGGGGAGCTGTTTTTT
.	.	TRBV3-1/TRBV3-2	TRBJ1-1	CASSQQGMGTEAFF	TGTGCCAGCAGCCAACAGGGAATGGGCACTGAAGCTTTCTTT
.	TRBD2	TRBV6-5	TRBJ2-7	CASSRLAGGYEQYF	TGTGCCAGCAGTAGACTAGCGGGAGGGTACGAGCAGTACTTC
.	.	TRBV11-2	TRBJ1-2	CASSLGTENGYTF	TGTGCCAGCAGCTTAGGGACAGAAAATGGCTACACCTTC
.	.	TRBV15	TRBJ1-1	CATSREAGANTEAFF	TGTGCCACCAGCAGAGAAGCAGGGGCGAACACTGAAGCTTTCTTT
.	.	TRBV19	TRBJ1-3	CIIRTVQGNTIYF	TGTATCATCCGAACAGTCCAAGGAAACACCATATATTTT
.	TRBD1	TRBV19	TRBJ1-1	CASSYRGMNTEAFF	TGTGCCAGTTCCTACAGGGGGATGAACACTGAAGCTTTCTTT
.	.	TRBV7-9	TRBJ1-3	CASIRAGSGNTIYF	TGTGCCAGCATCCGCGCAGGCTCTGGAAACACCATATATTTT
few	.	TRBV5-1	TRBJ2-7	CASTPGQGTHEQYF	TGCGCCAGCACCCCGGGTCAGGGGACCCACGAGCAGTACTTC
.	.	TRBV11-2	TRBJ1-1	CASSLPGQLNTEAFF	TGTGCCAGCAGCTTACCCGGACAGCTGAACACTGAAGCTTTCTTT
.	.	TRBV5-8	TRBJ1-4	CASSLVEEKLFF	TGTGCCAGCAGCTTGGTAGAAGAAAAACTGTTTTTT
once	.	TRBV6-5	TRBJ1-6	CASSYGGSYNSPLHF	TGTGCCAGCAGTTACGGAGGGTCCTATAATTCACCCCTCCACTTT
.	TRBD1	TRBV6-5	TRBJ2-5	CASTRDRDQETQYF	TGTGCCAGCACCCGGGACAGGGACCAAGAGACCCAGTACTTC
.	.	TRBV7-2	TRBJ2-1	CASSLSRATYNEQFF	TGTGCCAGCAGCTTAAGCAGGGCTACATACAATGAGCAGTTCTTC
.	.	TRBV5-1	TRBJ2-7	CASSLGTDPAYEQYF	TGCGCCAGCAGCTTGGGGACAGATCCTGCCTACGAGCAGTACTTC
.	.	TRBV27	TRBJ2-7	CASSGGTRLYEQYF	TGTGCCAGCAGCGGCGGGACTCGGCTCTACGAGCAGTACTTC
medium-sized	TRBD1	TRBV29-1	TRBJ2-3	CSVVRTGGTDTQYF	TGCAGCGTTGTACGGACAGGGGGCACAGATACGCAGTATTTT
.	.	TRBV7-2	TRBJ2-2	CASSSYEGSDAYTGELFF	TGTGCCAGCAGCTCCTATGAGGGCTCCGACGCTTACACCGGGGAGCTGTTTTTT
.	.	TRBV6-5	TRBJ2-7	CASSYTRLQPEQYF	TGTGCCAGCAGTTACACAAGACTACAACCCGAGCAGTACTTC
.	TRBD2	TRBV5-1	TRBJ2-3	CASSRRTSGGAGTDTQYF	TGCGCCAGCAGCCGTCGGACTAGCGGGGGGGCCGGGACAGATACGCAGTATTTT
.	.	TRBV20-1	TRBJ1-2	CSATTIYGYTF	TGCAGTGCTACAACAATCTATGGCTACACCTTC
.	TRBD1	TRBV7-9	TRBJ2-7	CASSLDMGQSYEQYF	TGTGCCAGCAGCTTAGATATGGGACAGAGCTACGAGCAGTACTTC
.	.	TRBV27	TRBJ1-1	CASSFGSGLNTEAFF	.
.	.	TRBV5-1	TRBJ1-2	CASSLLRGNYGYTF	TGCGCCAGCAGCTTGTTGCGGGGTAACTATGGCTACACCTTC
.	.	TRBV3-1/TRBV3-2	TRBJ1-2	CASSQVAGEGGYTF	TGTGCCAGCAGCCAAGTTGCAGGGGAAGGAGGCTACACCTTC
.	TRBD1	TRBV5-6	TRBJ1-1	CASSLRPQGKAFF	TGTGCCAGCAGCCTTAGACCACAGGGGAAAGCTTTCTTT
.	.	TRBV18	TRBJ1-2	CASSLEAAGNYGYTF	TGTGCCAGCTCACTAGAAGCAGCGGGGAACTATGGCTACACCTTC
once	.	TRBV7-2	TRBJ2-1	CASSLELAREQFF	TGTGCCAGCAGCTTAGAACTAGCTCGTGAGCAGTTCTTC
.	TRBD1	TRBV5-1	TRBJ1-1	CASSSDRVNTEAFF	TGCGCCAGCAGCTCCGACAGGGTTAACACTGAAGCTTTCTTT
.	.	TRBV30	TRBJ1-4	CAWSVARTNEKLFF	TGTGCCTGGAGTGTAGCGAGAACTAATGAAAAACTGTTTTTT
.	TRBD1	TRBV5-1	TRBJ1-4	CASSLRQGQNEKLFF	TGCGCCAGCAGCTTGCGACAGGGGCAGAATGAAAAACTGTTTTTT
.	.	TRBV5-4	TRBJ2-7	CASSLAGFYEQYF	TGTGCCAGCAGCTTGGCAGGGTTCTACGAGCAGTACTTC
.	TRBD2	TRBV19	TRBJ2-5	CASSTASGGDQETQYF	TGTGCCAGTAGTACCGCTAGCGGGGGAGACCAAGAGACCCAGTACTTC
.	.	TRBV29-1	TRBJ1-2	CSVGQGGNYGYTF	TGCAGCGTTGGGCAGGGAGGTAACTATGGCTACACCTTC
once	TRBD1	TRBV7-3	TRBJ1-3	CASSRYGGQGSAGNTIYF	TGTGCCAGCAGCCGCTATGGCGGACAGGGTTCTGCTGGAAACACCATATATTTT
.	TRBD1	TRBV5-1	TRBJ1-1	CASSGNTGTGGTEAFF	TGCGCCAGCAGCGGAAATACCGGGACAGGGGGAACTGAAGCTTTCTTT
.	.	TRBV19	TRBJ2-5	CASSFLGETQYF	TGTGCCAGTAGTTTCCTCGGGGAGACCCAGTACTTC
.	TRBD1	TRBV5-4	TRBJ1-6	CASSSAPGGRNSPLHF	TGTGCCAGCAGCTCAGCTCCAGGGGGCAGGAATTCACCCCTCCACTTT
.	TRBD1	TRBV13	TRBJ1-1	CASSRTGEGSEAFF	TGTGCCAGCAGCCGGACAGGGGAAGGGTCTGAAGCTTTCTTT
.	.	TRBV5-6	TRBJ1-1	CASSLRNSGTEAFF	TGTGCCAGCAGCTTAAGGAACAGCGGGACTGAAGCTTTCTTT
.	.	TRBV7-2	TRBJ2-4	CASSSRDGNIQYF	TGTGCCAGCAGCTCCAGGGATGGAAACATTCAGTACTTC
once	TRBD1	TRBV11-2	TRBJ2-2	CASSTPGQPNTGELFF	TGTGCCAGCAGCACGCCGGGACAGCCGAACACCGGGGAGCTGTTTTTT
.	.	TRBV10-3	TRBJ1-2	CAIALGGSGYTF	TGTGCCATCGCCTTGGGGGGGAGTGGCTACACCTTC
.	.	TRBV12-5	TRBJ1-2	CASGLVLWGDDGYTF	TGTGCTAGTGGTTTGGTACTTTGGGGGGACGATGGCTACACCTTC